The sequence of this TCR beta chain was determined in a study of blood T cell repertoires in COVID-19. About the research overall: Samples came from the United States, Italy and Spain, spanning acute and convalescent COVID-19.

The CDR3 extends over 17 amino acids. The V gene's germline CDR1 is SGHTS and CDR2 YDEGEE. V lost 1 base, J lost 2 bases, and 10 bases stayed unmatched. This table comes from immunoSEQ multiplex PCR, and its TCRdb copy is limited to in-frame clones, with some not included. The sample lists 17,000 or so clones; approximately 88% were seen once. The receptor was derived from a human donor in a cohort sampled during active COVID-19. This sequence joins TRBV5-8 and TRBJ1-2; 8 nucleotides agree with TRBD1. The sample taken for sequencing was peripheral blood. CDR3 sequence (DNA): TGTGCCAGCAGCTTGTCCCCGGGACAGGTTATAAACTATGGCTACACCTTC. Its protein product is CASSLSPGQVINYGYTF.